What follows is one T cell receptor (beta chain) and its context. At one end the junction does not follow the germline gene, possibly because of a read error. Naive CD4+ cells were CD45RA-selected; the remaining cells were memory. This sample is drawn from a study of shared clonotypes between healthy human individuals. Study-level background: Each donor's CD4 naive and CD4 memory cells filled three plates apiece, CD8 naive two, and CD8 memory one.

Sequencing used immunoSEQ multiplex PCR; TCRdb keeps in-frame clones, though not all of them. This table has around 940,000 clones, around 80% appearing once. The CDR3 consists of 14 residues. From germline, CDR1 is SGHRS and CDR2 YFSETQ. The sample consisted of memory CD4+ T cells sorted from blood. Described subset: CD45RA-negative fraction. The sequence was obtained from a man aged 18-30 years in good health. The chain joins TRBV5-1 to TRBJ2-7; unclear D gene. CDR3: CASSLYHRDGSGVF. The CDR3 region has the DNA TGCGCCAGCAGCTTATATCATAGAGACGGGTCCGGTGTCTTC. Drawing the rest from reference TRBV5-1 and TRBJ2-7, the complete variable domain is KAGVTQTPRYLIKTRGQQVTLSCSPISGHRSVSWYQQTPGQGLQFLFEYFSETQRNKGNFPGRFSGRQFSNSRSEMNVSTLELGDSALYLCASSLYHRDGSGVFGPGTRLTVT.